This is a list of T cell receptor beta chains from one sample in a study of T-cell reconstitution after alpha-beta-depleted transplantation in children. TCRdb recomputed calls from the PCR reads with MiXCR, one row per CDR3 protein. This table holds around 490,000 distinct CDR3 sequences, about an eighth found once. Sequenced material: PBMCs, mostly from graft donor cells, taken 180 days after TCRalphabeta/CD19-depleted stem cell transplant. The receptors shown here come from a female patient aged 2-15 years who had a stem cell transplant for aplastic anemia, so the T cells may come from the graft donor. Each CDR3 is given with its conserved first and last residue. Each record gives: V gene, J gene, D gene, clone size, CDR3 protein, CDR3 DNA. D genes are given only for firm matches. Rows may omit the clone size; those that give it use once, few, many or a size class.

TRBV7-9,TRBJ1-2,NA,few,CALQPGSSPVYGYTF,TGTGCCCTTCAGCCCGGGAGCAGTCCCGTCTATGGCTACACCTTC
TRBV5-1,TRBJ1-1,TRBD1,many,CASSLEGASAFF,TGCGCCAGCAGCTTGGAGGGGGCTTCGGCTTTCTTT
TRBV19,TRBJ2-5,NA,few,CASRGAVETQYF,TGTGCCAGTAGAGGGGCGGTAGAGACCCAGTACTTC
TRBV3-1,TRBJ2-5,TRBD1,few,CARGGHMGARETQYF,TGTGCCAGAGGGGGCCATATGGGAGCGAGAGAGACCCAGTACTTC
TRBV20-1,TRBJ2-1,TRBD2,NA,CSARDQTPRLAGDREQFF,TGCAGTGCTAGAGATCAAACCCCGAGACTAGCGGGAGATAGGGAGCAGTTCTTC
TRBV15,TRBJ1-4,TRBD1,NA,CATSREGTGGRSNEKLFF,TGTGCCACCAGCAGAGAGGGGACAGGGGGCCGGTCTAATGAAAAACTGTTTTTT
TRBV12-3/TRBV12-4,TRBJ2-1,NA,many,CASSLGQWNEQFF,TGTGCCAGCAGTTTAGGACAGTGGAATGAGCAGTTCTTC
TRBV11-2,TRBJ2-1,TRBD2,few,CASSLLSLAGGGNEQFF,TGTGCCAGCAGCTTATTATCCCTAGCGGGTGGGGGTAATGAGCAGTTCTTC
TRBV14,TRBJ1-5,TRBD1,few,CASSPGTGVDQPQHF,TGTGCCAGCAGCCCCGGGACAGGGGTCGATCAGCCCCAGCATTTT
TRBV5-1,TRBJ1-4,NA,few,CASSLGSSNEKLFF,TGCGCCAGCAGCTTGGGCAGTTCTAATGAAAAACTGTTTTTT
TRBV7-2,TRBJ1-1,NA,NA,CASSLRLSNTEAFF,TGTGCCAGCAGCTTACGGTTATCGAACACTGAAGCTTTCTTT
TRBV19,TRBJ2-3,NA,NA,CASTGADTQYF,TGTGCCAGTACGGGGGCAGATACGCAGTATTTT
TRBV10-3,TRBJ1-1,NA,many,CAISESVVAGIYMNTEAFF,TGTGCCATCAGTGAGTCTGTCGTGGCAGGCATCTATATGAACACTGAAGCTTTCTTT
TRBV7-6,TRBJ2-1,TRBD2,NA,CASSLGTSGSPEQFF,TGTGCCAGCAGCTTAGGCACTAGCGGGAGCCCTGAGCAGTTCTTC
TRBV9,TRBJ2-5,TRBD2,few,CASSERERLAGEATQYF,TGTGCCAGCAGCGAGAGAGAGAGACTAGCGGGAGAGGCGACCCAGTACTTC
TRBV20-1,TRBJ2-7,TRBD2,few,CSAIGLAGGDPYEQYF,TGCAGTGCTATCGGACTAGCGGGAGGGGACCCATACGAGCAGTACTTC
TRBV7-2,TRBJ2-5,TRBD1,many,CASSLAMTGRGAKTQYF,TGTGCCAGCAGCTTAGCGATGACAGGGAGAGGAGCAAAGACCCAGTACTTC
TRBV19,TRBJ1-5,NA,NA,CASSILNQPQHF,TGTGCCAGTAGTATTTTGAATCAGCCCCAGCATTTT
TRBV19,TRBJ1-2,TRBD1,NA,CASRRTGNNYGYTF,TGTGCCAGTAGACGGACAGGAAATAACTATGGCTACACCTTC
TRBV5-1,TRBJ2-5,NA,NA,CASSFRSTVQETQYF,TGCGCCAGCAGCTTCCGTTCGACGGTCCAAGAGACCCAGTACTTC
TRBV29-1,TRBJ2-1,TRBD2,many,CSVVGPSGSLNEQFF,TGCAGCGTTGTAGGTCCTAGCGGGAGCCTCAATGAGCAGTTCTTC
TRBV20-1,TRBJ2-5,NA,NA,CSARDKGSETQYF,TGCAGTGCTAGAGATAAGGGATCAGAGACCCAGTACTTC
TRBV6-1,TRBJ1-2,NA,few,CASSTLGINYGYTF,TGTGCCAGCAGTACCCTAGGGATTAACTATGGCTACACCTTC
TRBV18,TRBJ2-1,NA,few,CASSPNPKPHEQFF,TGTGCCAGCTCACCTAACCCTAAGCCTCATGAGCAGTTCTTC
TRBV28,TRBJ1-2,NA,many,CASSLGDYGYTF,TGTGCCAGCAGCTTGGGCGATTATGGCTACACCTTC
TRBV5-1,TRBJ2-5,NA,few,CASSSRRPAETQYF,TGCGCCAGCAGCTCCCGACGGCCAGCAGAGACCCAGTACTTC
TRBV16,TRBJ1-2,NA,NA,CASSQYLGREPGYTF,TGTGCCAGCAGCCAATATTTGGGCAGGGAGCCTGGCTACACCTTC
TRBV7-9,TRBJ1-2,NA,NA,CASREGTANYGYTF,TGTGCCAGCAGGGAGGGGACTGCCAACTATGGCTACACCTTC